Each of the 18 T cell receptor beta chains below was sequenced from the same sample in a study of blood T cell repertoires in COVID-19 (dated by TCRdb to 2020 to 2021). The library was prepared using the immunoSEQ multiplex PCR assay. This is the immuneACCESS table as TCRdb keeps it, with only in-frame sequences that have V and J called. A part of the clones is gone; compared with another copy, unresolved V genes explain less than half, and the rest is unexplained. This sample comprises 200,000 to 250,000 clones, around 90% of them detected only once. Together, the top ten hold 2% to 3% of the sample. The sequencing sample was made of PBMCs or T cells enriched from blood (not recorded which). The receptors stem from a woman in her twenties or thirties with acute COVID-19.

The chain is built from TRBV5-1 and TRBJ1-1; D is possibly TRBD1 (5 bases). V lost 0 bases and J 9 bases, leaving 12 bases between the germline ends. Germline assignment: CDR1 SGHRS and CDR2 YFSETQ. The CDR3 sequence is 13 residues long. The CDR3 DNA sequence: TGCGCCAGCAGCTTGGTACCGGGGGAGCAAGCTTTCTTT. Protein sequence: CASSLVPGEQAFF.

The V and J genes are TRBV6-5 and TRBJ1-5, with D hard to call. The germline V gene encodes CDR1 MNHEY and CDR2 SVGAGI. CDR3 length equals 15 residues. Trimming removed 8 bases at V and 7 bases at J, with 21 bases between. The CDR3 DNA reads TGTGCCAGCGGCCCCCGGGAAAGGAGAGGCCAGCCCCAGCATTTT. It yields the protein CASGPRERRGQPQHF.

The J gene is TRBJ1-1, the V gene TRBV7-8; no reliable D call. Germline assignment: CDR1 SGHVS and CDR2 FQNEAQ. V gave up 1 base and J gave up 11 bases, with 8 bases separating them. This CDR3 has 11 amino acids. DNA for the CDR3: TGTGCCAGCAGCTTAGTGAGGGAGGCTTTCTTT. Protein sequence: CASSLVREAFF. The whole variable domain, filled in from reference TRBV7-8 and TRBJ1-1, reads GAGVSQSPRYKVAKRGQDVALRCDPISGHVSLFWYQQALGQGPEFLTYFQNEAQLDKSGLPSDRFFAERPEGSVSTLKIQRTQQEDSAVYLCASSLVREAFFGQGTRLTVV.

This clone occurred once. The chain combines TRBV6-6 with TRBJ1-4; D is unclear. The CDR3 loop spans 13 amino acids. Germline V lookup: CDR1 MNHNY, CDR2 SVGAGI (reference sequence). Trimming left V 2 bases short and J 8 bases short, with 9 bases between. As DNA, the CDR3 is TGTGCCAGCAGTTACCCCCGGTCAGAAAAACTGTTTTTT. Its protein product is CASSYPRSEKLFF.

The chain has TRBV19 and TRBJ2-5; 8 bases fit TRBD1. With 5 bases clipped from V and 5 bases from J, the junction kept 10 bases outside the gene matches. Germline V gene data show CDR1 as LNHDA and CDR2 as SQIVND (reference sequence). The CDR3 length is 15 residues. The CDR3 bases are TGTGCCAGTAGTCTGGGTCAGGGGGCGCAGGAGACCCAGTACTTC. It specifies CASSLGQGAQETQYF.

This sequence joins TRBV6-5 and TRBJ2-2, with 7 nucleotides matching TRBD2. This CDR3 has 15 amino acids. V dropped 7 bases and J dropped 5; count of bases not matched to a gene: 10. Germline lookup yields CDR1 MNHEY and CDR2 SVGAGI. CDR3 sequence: CASKVGGLSTGELFF. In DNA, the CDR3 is TGTGCCAGCAAGGTGGGGGGGTTGTCTACCGGGGAGCTGTTTTTT.

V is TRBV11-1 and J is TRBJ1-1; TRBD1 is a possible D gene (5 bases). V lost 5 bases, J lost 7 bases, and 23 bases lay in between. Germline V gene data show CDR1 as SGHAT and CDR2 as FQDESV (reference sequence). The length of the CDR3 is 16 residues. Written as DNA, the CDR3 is TGTGCCAGCAGCCTGATCTCGGGGGGACGGCCCTTTGAAGCTTTCTTT. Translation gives CASSLISGGRPFEAFF.

The CDR3 bases are TGCGCCAGCAGCTTGGCACTACCGGCAGATACGCAGTATTTT. Its translation is CASSLALPADTQYF. The chain recombines TRBV5-1 with TRBJ2-3; D unresolved. There are 14 residues in the CDR3. CDR1 is SGHRS and CDR2 is YFSETQ in the germline V gene. Between the trimmed V and J ends, which lost 0 bases and 4 bases, there was a span of 9 bases.

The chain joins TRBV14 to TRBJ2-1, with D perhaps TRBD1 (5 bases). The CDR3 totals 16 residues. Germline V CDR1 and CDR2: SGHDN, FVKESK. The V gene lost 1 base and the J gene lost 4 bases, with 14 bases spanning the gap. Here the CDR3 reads CASSQGWRQIYNEQFF. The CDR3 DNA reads TGTGCCAGCAGCCAAGGATGGAGACAGATATACAATGAGCAGTTCTTC.

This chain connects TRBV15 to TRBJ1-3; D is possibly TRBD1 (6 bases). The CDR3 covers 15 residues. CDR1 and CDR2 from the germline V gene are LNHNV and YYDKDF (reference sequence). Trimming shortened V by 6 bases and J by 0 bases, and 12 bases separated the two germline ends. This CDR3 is CATSLDRSSGNTIYF. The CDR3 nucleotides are TGTGCCACCAGTCTCGACAGGAGCTCTGGAAACACCATATATTTT. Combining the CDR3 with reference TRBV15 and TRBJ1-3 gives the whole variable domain DAMVIQNPRYQVTQFGKPVTLSCSQTLNHNVMYWYQQKSSQAPKLLFHYYDKDFNNEADTPDNFQSRRPNTSFCFLDIRSPGLGDTAMYLCATSLDRSSGNTIYFGEGSWLTVV.

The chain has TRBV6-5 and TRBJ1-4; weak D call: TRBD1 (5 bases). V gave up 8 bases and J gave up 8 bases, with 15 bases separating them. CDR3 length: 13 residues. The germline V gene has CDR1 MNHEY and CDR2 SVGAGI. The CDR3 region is CASSIRGGEKLFF. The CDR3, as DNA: TGTGCCAGCTCGATTAGGGGTGGGGAAAAACTGTTTTTT.

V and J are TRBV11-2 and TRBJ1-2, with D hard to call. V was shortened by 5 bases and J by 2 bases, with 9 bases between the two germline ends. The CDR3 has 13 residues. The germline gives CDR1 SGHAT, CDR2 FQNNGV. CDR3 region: CASSEERNYGYTF. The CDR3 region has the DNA TGTGCCAGCAGCGAGGAGCGGAACTATGGCTACACCTTC.

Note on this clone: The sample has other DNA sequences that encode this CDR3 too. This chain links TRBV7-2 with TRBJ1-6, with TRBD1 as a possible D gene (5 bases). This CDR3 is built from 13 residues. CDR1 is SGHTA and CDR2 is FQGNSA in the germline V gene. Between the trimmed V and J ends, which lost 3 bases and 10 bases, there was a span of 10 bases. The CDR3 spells CASSFQGLSPLHF. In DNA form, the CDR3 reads TGTGCCAGCAGCTTCCAGGGCTTATCACCCCTCCACTTT.

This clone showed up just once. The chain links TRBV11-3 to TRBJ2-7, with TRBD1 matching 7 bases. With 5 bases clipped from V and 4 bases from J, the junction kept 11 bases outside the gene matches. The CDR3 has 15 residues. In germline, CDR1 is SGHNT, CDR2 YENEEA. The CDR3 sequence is CASSPGVTGLYEQYF. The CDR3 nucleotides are TGTGCCAGCAGCCCAGGCGTGACAGGGCTATACGAGCAGTACTTC.

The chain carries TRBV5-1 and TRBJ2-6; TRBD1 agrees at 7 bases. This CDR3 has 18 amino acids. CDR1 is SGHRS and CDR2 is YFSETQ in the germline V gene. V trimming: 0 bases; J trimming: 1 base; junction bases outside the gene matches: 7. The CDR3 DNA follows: TGCGCCAGCAGCTTGGAGTCAGGGGGTGGGTCTGGGGCCAACGTCCTGACTTTC. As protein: CASSLESGGGSGANVLTF.

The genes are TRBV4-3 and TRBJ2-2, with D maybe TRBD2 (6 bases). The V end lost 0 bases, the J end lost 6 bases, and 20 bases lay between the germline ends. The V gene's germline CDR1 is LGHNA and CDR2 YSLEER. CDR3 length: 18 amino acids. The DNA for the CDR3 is TGCGCCAGCAGCCAAGAGGAGGGAATGTGGGGCCGGTCCGGGGAGCTGTTTTTT. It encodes CASSQEEGMWGRSGELFF.

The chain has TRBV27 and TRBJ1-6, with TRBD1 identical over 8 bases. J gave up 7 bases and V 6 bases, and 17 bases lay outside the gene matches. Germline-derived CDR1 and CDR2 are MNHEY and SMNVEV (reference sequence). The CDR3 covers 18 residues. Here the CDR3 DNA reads TGTGCCAGCAGCCAAGACAGGGGTGGCCCCTTCTCGAATTCACCCCTCCACTTT. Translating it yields CASSQDRGGPFSNSPLHF.

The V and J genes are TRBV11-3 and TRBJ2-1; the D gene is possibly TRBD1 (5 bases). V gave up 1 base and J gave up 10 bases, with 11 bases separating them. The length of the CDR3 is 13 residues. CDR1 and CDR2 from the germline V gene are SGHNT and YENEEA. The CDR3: CASSLGQGLEQFF. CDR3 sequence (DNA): TGTGCCAGCAGCTTAGGGCAGGGTTTGGAGCAGTTCTTC.